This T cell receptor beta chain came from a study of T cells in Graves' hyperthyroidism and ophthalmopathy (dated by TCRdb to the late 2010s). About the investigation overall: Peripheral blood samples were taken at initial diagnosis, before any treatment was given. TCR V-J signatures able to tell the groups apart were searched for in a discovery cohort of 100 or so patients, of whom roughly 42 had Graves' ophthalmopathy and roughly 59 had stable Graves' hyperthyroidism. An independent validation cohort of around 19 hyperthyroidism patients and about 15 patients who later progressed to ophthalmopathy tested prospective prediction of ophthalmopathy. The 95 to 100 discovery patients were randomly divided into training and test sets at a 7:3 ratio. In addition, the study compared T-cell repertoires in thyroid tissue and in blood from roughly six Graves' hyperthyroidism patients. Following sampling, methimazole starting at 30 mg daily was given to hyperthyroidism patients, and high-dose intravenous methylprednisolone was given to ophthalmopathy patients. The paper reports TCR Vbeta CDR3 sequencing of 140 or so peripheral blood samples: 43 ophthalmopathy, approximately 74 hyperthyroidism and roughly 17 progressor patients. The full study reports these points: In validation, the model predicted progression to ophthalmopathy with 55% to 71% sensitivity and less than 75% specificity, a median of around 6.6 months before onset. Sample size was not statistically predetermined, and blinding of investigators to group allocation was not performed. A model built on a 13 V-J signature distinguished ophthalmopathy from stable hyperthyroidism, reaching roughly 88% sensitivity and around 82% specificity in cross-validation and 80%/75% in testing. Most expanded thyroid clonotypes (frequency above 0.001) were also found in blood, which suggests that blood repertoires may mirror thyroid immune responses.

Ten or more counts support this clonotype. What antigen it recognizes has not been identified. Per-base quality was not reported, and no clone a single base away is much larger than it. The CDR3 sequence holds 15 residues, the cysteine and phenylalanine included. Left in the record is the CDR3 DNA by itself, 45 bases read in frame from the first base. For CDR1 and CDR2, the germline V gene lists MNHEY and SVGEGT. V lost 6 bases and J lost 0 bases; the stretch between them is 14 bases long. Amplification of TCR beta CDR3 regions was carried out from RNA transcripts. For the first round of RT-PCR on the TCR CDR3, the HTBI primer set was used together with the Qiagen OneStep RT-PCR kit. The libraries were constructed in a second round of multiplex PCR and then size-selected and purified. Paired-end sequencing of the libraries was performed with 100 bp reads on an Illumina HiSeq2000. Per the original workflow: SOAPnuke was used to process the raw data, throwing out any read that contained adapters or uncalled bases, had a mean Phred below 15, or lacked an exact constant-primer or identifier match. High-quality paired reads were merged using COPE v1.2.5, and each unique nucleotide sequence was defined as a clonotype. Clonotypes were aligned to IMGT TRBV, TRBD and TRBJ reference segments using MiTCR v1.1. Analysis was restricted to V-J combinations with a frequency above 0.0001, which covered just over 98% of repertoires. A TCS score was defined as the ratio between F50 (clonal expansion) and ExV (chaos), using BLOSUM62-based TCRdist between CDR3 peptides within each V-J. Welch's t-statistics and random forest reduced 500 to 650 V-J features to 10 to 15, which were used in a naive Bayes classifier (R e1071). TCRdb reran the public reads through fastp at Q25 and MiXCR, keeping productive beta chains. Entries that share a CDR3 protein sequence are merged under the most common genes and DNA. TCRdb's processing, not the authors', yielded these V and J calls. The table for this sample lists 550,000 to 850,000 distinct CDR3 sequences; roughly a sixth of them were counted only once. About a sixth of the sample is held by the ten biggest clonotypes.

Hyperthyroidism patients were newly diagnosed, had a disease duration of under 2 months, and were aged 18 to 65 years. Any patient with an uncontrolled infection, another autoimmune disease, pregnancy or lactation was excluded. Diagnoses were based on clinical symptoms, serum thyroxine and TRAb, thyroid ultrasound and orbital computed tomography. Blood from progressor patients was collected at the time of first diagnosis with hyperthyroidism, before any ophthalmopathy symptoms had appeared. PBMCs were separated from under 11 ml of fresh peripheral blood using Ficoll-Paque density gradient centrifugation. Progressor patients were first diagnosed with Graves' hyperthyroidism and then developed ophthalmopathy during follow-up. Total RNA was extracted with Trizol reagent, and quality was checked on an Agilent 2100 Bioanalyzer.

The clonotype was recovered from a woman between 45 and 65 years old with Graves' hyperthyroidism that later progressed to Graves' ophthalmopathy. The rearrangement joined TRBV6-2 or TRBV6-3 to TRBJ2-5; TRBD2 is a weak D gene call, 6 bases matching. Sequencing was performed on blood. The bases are TGTGCCAGCAGACCTCGGGACTGGGACCAAGAGACCCAGTACTTC. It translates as CASRPRDWDQETQYF.